One sample yielded the 13 T cell receptor beta chains listed below, sequenced in a study of T cells after yellow fever vaccination. TCRdb processed the 5' RACE reads anew with MiXCR; each CDR3 protein has one entry. The sample includes around 610,000 distinct CDR3 sequences, approximately 15% seen only once; the top ten take over 12%. Sample: PBMCs, taken on the day of the yellow fever booster vaccination. The receptor source for this set is a young man who received the YFV17D yellow fever vaccine.

This clonotype has only a few counts. The V and J genes are TRBV20-1 and TRBJ2-5; D is perhaps TRBD2 (5 bases). V was clipped by 6 bases and J by 2 bases, with 10 bases between them. Germline CDR1 DFQATT, CDR2 SNEGSKA (reference sequence). The CDR3 extends over 12 amino acids. The CDR3 bases are TGCAGTGCGGCCGAGCGGCAAGAGACCCAGTACTTC. Residues: CSAAERQETQYF.

This clonotype was observed a few times. As DNA, the CDR3 is TGTGCCAGCAGCAGATACTTAAGTGAGCAGTTCTTC. Translation gives CASSRYLSEQFF. The chain has TRBV14 and TRBJ2-1; D gene unclear. The CDR3 contains 12 residues. Germline V lookup: CDR1 SGHDN, CDR2 FVKESK. Trimming removed 5 bases from V and 9 bases from J, with 11 bases in between.

A remark on this clonotype: A far bigger clonotype differs at one base, so this is likely a read error. V usage is TRBV5-1 and J usage is TRBJ2-2, with 7 bases identical to TRBD2. This CDR3 is built from 13 residues. Germline V CDR1 and CDR2: SGHRS, YFSETQ. DNA for the CDR3: TGCGCCAGCAGCAGCGGGAACACCGGGGAGCAGTTTTTT. Its protein is CASSSGNTGEQFF. The full variable domain, in which reference TRBV5-1 and TRBJ2-2 provide the parts outside the CDR3, is KAGVTQTPRYLIKTRGQQVTLSCSPISGHRSVSWYQQTPGQGLQFLFEYFSETQRNKGNFPGRFSGRQFSNSRSEMNVSTLELGDSALYLCASSSGNTGEQFFGEGSRLTVL.

This clonotype has more than one count but fewer than ten. V usage is TRBV9 and J usage is TRBJ2-5; no clear D gene. The CDR3 sequence is 17 residues long. Trimming took off 0 bases at V and 3 bases at J, with 18 bases between the two ends. Germline V gene data show CDR1 as SGDLS and CDR2 as YYNGEE. CDR3 in DNA: TGTGCCAGCAGCGTAGGGGCGATTGCCCGAACAAAAGAGACCCAGTACTTC. It is translated as CASSVGAIARTKETQYF.

This clonotype was detected a few times. V gene TRBV5-1 combines with J gene TRBJ2-5; D call uncertain. This CDR3 is built from 13 residues. CDR1 is SGHRS, CDR2 YFSETQ, per germline. V was pared by 2 bases and J by 3 bases, with 8 bases between. The CDR3 DNA sequence: TGCGCCAGCAGCTTACAGCCAGAAGAGACCCAGTACTTC. Translated, it gives CASSLQPEETQYF.

The chain is built from TRBV11-2 and TRBJ2-5, with 9 positions matching TRBD2. The V gene's germline CDR1 is SGHAT and CDR2 FQNNGV. This CDR3 is built from 15 residues. Trimming at V came to 1 base and at J to 5 bases, leaving 5 bases not matched to a gene. The CDR3 protein is CASSLAGSGSETQYF. The CDR3 DNA is TGTGCCAGCAGCTTAGCGGGTAGCGGGAGTGAGACCCAGTACTTC.

V gene TRBV7-2 combines with J gene TRBJ2-1, with D unresolved. This CDR3 is 14 amino acids long. Trimming took 3 bases from V and 9 from J, leaving 15 bases between them. From germline, CDR1 is SGHTA and CDR2 FQGNSA. The chain's CDR3 is CASSFSSPSGEQFF. CDR3 bases: TGTGCCAGCAGCTTTTCAAGTCCCTCCGGTGAGCAGTTCTTC.

This chain uses TRBV2 with TRBJ2-5, with 10 bases identical to TRBD1. The J segment lost 4 bases and the V segment lost 5 bases, leaving 13 bases of the junction unmatched. The germline CDR1 and CDR2 sequences are SNHLY and FYNNEI. The CDR3 sequence is 17 residues long. Written as DNA, the CDR3 is TGTGCCAGCAGTTCCGACAGGGGGCCCGCCCAGGGAGAGACCCAGTACTTC. Residues: CASSSDRGPAQGETQYF.

This chain links TRBV5-1 with TRBJ1-2; tentatively, D is TRBD1 (6 bases). The V end was cut by 4 bases, the J end by 4 bases, with 17 bases between. CDR1 and CDR2 from the germline V gene are SGHRS and YFSETQ. This CDR3 is built from 15 residues. CDR3 sequence (DNA): TGCGCCAGCAGCCCGGACACAGGGATAAGCTATGGCTACACCTTC. Amino acids: CASSPDTGISYGYTF.

This clonotype was seen a handful of times. The gene calls are TRBV7-2 and TRBJ1-6; 8 bases align to TRBD1. J was trimmed by 9 bases and V by 5 bases; bases with no gene match: 9. The length of the CDR3 is 15 residues. Germline lookup yields CDR1 SGHTA and CDR2 FQGNSA. CDR3 sequence (DNA): TGTGCCAGCAGCCAGGGGGCAGGGTTGCGTTCACCCCTCCACTTT. It specifies CASSQGAGLRSPLHF.

The chain recombines TRBV18 with TRBJ2-3, with TRBD2 as a possible D gene (5 bases). The V end was cut by 3 bases, the J end by 8 bases, with 12 bases between. Germline V gene data show CDR1 as KGHSH and CDR2 as LQKENI. The CDR3 sequence is 13 residues long. The CDR3 protein is CASSPDSSGTQYF. CDR3 bases: TGTGCCAGCTCACCGGATTCCAGCGGTACGCAGTATTTT. The full variable domain, rest sourced from reference TRBV18 and TRBJ2-3, is NAGVMQNPRHLVRRRGQEARLRCSPMKGHSHVYWYRQLPEEGLKFMVYLQKENIIDESGMPKERFSAEFPKEGPSILRIQQVVRGDSAAYFCASSPDSSGTQYFGPGTRLTVL.

The CDR3 is CASSIFSPVRADTQYF. The CDR3 DNA reads TGTGCCAGTAGTATTTTCTCCCCCGTTAGAGCAGATACGCAGTATTTT. This chain uses TRBV19 with TRBJ2-3; D gene uncertain. Between the trimmed V and J ends, which lost 3 bases and 4 bases, there was a span of 17 bases. Per the germline V gene, CDR1 is LNHDA and CDR2 is SQIVND (reference sequence). CDR3 length: 16 residues.

This chain links TRBV20-1 with TRBJ2-5; possible D gene TRBD2, 6 bases. The CDR3 length is 16 residues. Germline V gives CDR1 DFQATT, CDR2 SNEGSKA (reference sequence). This chain's CDR3 is CSARRSGEGGGETQYF. The CDR3 DNA reads TGCAGCGCCAGACGTTCGGGAGAAGGTGGGGGTGAGACCCAGTACTTC.